This T cell receptor (beta chain) was sequenced during a study of long-term antiretroviral therapy in people with HIV. General study results and limits: Older ART regimens may have been in use when blood was drawn between about 2003 and 2017. Controls had broader CDR3 length ranges than HIV repertoires did.

To note about this clone: Its target is not known.

The run of the v3.0 immunoSEQ assay was at survey level. Clones were read by immunoSEQ multiplex PCR, and TCRdb kept only the in-frame ones, dropping some. The sample yields approximately 26,000 clones, around 80% seen once. The cryopreserved samples used held about 0.95-10 million PBMC prior to extraction of DNA. This receptor was taken from a woman aged 40 to 55 with HIV. The source was unsorted PBMCs, collected 1.2 years after starting antiretroviral therapy.

This CDR3 is CASSSRAGGWREQYF. The CDR3 DNA is TGTGCCAGCAGCTCCAGAGCAGGGGGGTGGAGGGAGCAGTACTTC. V and J are TRBV11-2 and TRBJ2-7; D might be TRBD1 (7 bases). Germline CDR1 is SGHAT and CDR2 is FQNNGV. The V end lost 4 bases, the J end lost 7 bases, and 20 bases lay between the germline ends. This CDR3 region has 15 residues.